The next 25 T cell receptor beta chains were all read from a single sample in a study of cytomegalovirus exposure and HLA in healthy donors. With 60 Vbeta and 13 Jbeta primers, the PCR was carried out. Some clones are missing from TCRdb's copy, which holds only in-frame ones; the method was immunoSEQ multiplex PCR. The profile shows 110,000 or so clones, over 55% of them singletons. Specimen: PBMCs. The receptor source for this set is a young man in good health and CMV-seropositive.

This chain connects TRBV4-1 to TRBJ2-5; D might be TRBD2 (5 bases). The length of the CDR3 is 15 residues. Germline loops: CDR1 MGHRA, CDR2 YSYEKL. V was trimmed by 5 bases and J by 0 bases, leaving 13 bases between them. The CDR3 sequence is CASSAPGDYQETQYF. The DNA for the CDR3 is TGCGCCAGCAGCGCCCCCGGGGATTACCAAGAGACCCAGTACTTC.

This clone was seen a handful of times. Written as DNA, the CDR3 is TGCGCCAGCAGCTACCAATCAGGGGGCTCTTCCGGGGAGCTGTTTTTT. Protein sequence: CASSYQSGGSSGELFF. The chain recombines TRBV4-1 with TRBJ2-2, with 8 bases lining up with TRBD1. J lost 6 bases, V lost 5 bases, and 11 bases had no gene match. CDR1 is MGHRA, CDR2 YSYEKL, per germline. The CDR3 runs to 16 residues.

This sequence joins TRBV5-1 and TRBJ2-3; 8 nucleotides line up with TRBD2. The CDR3 is 16 amino acids. Germline V gene sequence: CDR1 SGHRS, CDR2 YFSETQ. V dropped 1 base and J dropped 1; count of bases not matched to a gene: 5. CDR3 sequence reads: CASSLPVGGGTDTQYF. Here the CDR3 DNA reads TGCGCCAGCAGCTTGCCCGTCGGGGGGGGCACAGATACGCAGTATTTT.

The rearrangement joins TRBV15 to TRBJ1-5; D uncertain. V was pared by 4 bases and J by 6 bases, with 7 bases between. The CDR3 spans 12 residues. The germline gives CDR1 LNHNV, CDR2 YYDKDF (reference sequence). CDR3: CATSTRSQPQHF. The CDR3 DNA reads as TGTGCCACCAGCACCCGCAGTCAGCCCCAGCATTTT.

The rearrangement links TRBV6-1 to TRBJ1-2; D is possibly TRBD1 (6 bases). Germline CDR1 and CDR2: MNHNS and SASEGT. V shed 1 base and J shed 6 bases, with 12 bases lying between them. This CDR3 has 14 amino acids. CDR3 residues: CASSEVGGANGYTF. The CDR3 coding sequence is TGTGCCAGCAGTGAAGTAGGGGGGGCCAATGGCTACACCTTC.

This clone appeared a few times. The chain carries TRBV5-4 and TRBJ2-7; 9 bases line up with TRBD1. Per the germline V gene, CDR1 is SGHNT and CDR2 is YYREEE (reference sequence). This CDR3 is built from 15 residues. The trim removed 4 bases at V and 3 bases at J, leaving 8 bases unmatched. The CDR3 DNA is TGTGCCAGCAGCCTGGCCGGGACAGGGATCTACGAGCAGTACGTC. Its translation: CASSLAGTGIYEQYV.

The chain joins TRBV18 to TRBJ2-7, with 7 bases lining up with TRBD1. With V trimmed by 1 base and J by 2 bases, 2 bases remained unmatched. The CDR3 sequence is 14 residues long. The germline V gene encodes CDR1 KGHSH and CDR2 LQKENI. The CDR3 DNA reads as TGTGCCAGCTCACCACAAACAGGGGCCTACGAGCAGTACTTC. Protein sequence: CASSPQTGAYEQYF.

This sequence joins TRBV5-6 and TRBJ2-3; weak D call: TRBD2 (5 bases). Trimming took off 4 bases at V and 2 bases at J, with 14 bases between the two ends. Germline V CDR1 and CDR2: SGHDT, YYEEEE. The CDR3 length is 15 residues. CDR3 sequence (DNA): TGTGCCAGCAGCGCCGGGGATTACTACACAGATACGCAGTATTTT. Amino acids: CASSAGDYYTDTQYF.

The chain carries TRBV10-3 and TRBJ2-7, with TRBD2 identical over 8 bases. This CDR3 is 16 amino acids long. J lost 0 bases, V lost 7 bases, and 11 bases had no gene match. The germline V gene encodes CDR1 ENHRY and CDR2 SYGVKD. The CDR3 nucleotides read TGTGCCATCACCCCAAGGGCGGGGGGATACTCCTACGAGCAGTACTTC. Protein sequence: CAITPRAGGYSYEQYF.

The J gene is TRBJ1-1, the V gene TRBV19; no clear D gene. Trimming shortened V by 3 bases and J by 3 bases, and 14 bases separated the two germline ends. CDR3 size: 15 residues. Germline V CDR1 and CDR2: LNHDA, SQIVND (reference sequence). CDR3: CASSMETVEDTEAFF. In DNA, the CDR3 is TGTGCCAGTAGTATGGAAACAGTGGAGGACACTGAAGCTTTCTTT.

This chain joins TRBV7-9 and TRBJ1-6; 7 nucleotides match TRBD1. V lost 6 bases and J lost 7; bases outside the gene matches: 6. Germline loops: CDR1 SEHNR, CDR2 FQNEAQ (reference sequence). CDR3 size: 14 residues. The CDR3 is CASRTGTVNSPLHF. CDR3 in DNA: TGTGCCAGCAGGACGGGGACAGTGAATTCACCCCTCCACTTT.

The V gene is TRBV5-1, the J gene TRBJ2-1; 7 positions match TRBD2. Trimming at V came to 4 bases and at J to 3 bases, leaving 4 bases not matched to a gene. Germline assignment: CDR1 SGHRS and CDR2 YFSETQ. The CDR3 is 14 residues long. The CDR3: CASSNGGNYNEQFF. CDR3 DNA: TGCGCCAGCAGCAACGGGGGGAACTACAATGAGCAGTTCTTC.

The rearrangement joins TRBV6-5 to TRBJ1-2; D is perhaps TRBD1 (6 bases). Germline V gene lookup returns CDR1 MNHEY and CDR2 SVGAGI. CDR3 length: 14 amino acids. With 10 bases removed from V and 7 bases from J, the gap between germline ends came to 22 bases. The CDR3 reads CATQVGGRTRGYTF. For the CDR3, the DNA is TGTGCCACTCAGGTCGGGGGGCGTACACGTGGCTACACCTTC.

The table lists this clone with a count of one. This chain links TRBV7-2 with TRBJ1-2, with D hard to call. Trimming left V 2 bases short and J 1 base short, with 11 bases between. Germline lookup yields CDR1 SGHTA and CDR2 FQGNSA. The CDR3 has 15 residues. The CDR3 loop reads CASSLIYGDNYGYTF. CDR3 DNA sequence: TGTGCCAGCAGCTTAATCTACGGGGATAACTATGGCTACACCTTC.

This chain links TRBV4-1 with TRBJ2-1; D is perhaps TRBD2 (6 bases). This CDR3 spans 13 amino acids. Germline V gene sequence: CDR1 MGHRA, CDR2 YSYEKL. V was cut by 0 bases and J by 10 bases, with 10 bases left in between. The CDR3 loop reads CASSQDWLAEQFF. CDR3 in DNA: TGCGCCAGCAGCCAAGATTGGCTAGCGGAGCAGTTCTTC.

This clone occurred a few times. The rearrangement uses TRBV28 and TRBJ2-2; D is undetermined. The CDR3 loop spans 14 amino acids. Germline-derived CDR1 and CDR2 are MDHEN and SYDVKM. Trimming stripped 3 bases from V and 3 bases from J, with 8 bases between. The CDR3 reads CASSFSDYTGELFF. CDR3 sequence (DNA): TGTGCCAGCAGTTTTTCAGACTACACCGGGGAGCTGTTTTTT.

The CDR3 spells CASSLARGFPETQYF. For the CDR3, the DNA is TGTGCCAGCAGCTTGGCCAGGGGGTTTCCAGAGACCCAGTACTTC. This chain links TRBV5-5 with TRBJ2-5, with 7 nucleotides matching TRBD1. The germline V gene encodes CDR1 SGHKS and CDR2 YYEKEE (reference sequence). The V and J ends lost 0 bases and 4 bases, in that order; junction bases with no gene match: 6. The CDR3 contains 15 residues.

The chain carries TRBV11-2 and TRBJ2-1, with 9 bases fitting TRBD2. J lost 6 bases, V lost 0 bases, and 0 bases had no gene match. From germline, CDR1 is SGHAT and CDR2 FQNNGV. CDR3 length: 14 amino acids. The CDR3 coding sequence is TGTGCCAGCAGCTTAGAGCGGGGGGGCAATGAGCAGTTCTTC. It yields the protein CASSLERGGNEQFF.

V usage is TRBV19 and J usage is TRBJ2-1; D might be TRBD1 (6 bases). In germline, CDR1 is LNHDA, CDR2 SQIVND (reference sequence). V shed 4 bases and J shed 8 bases, with 15 bases lying between them. The CDR3 runs 14 residues. The CDR3 protein is CASSRKQGFYEQFF. CDR3 in DNA: TGTGCCAGTAGTAGAAAACAGGGTTTCTATGAGCAGTTCTTC.

With regard to this clone: Germline is not matched at one junction end, which may reflect a read error. V gene TRBV5-5 combines with J gene TRBJ2-7, with 9 bases aligning to TRBD1. In germline, CDR1 is SGHKS, CDR2 YYEKEE (reference sequence). CDR3 length: 13 residues. The CDR3 here is CASSLRDRDPPRF. In DNA, the CDR3 is TGTGCCAGCAGCCTCCGGGACAGGGATCCCCCCCGTTTC. The whole variable domain, remainder taken from reference TRBV5-5 and TRBJ2-7, is DAGVTQSPTHLIKTRGQQVTLRCSPISGHKSVSWYQQVLGQGPQFIFQYYEKEERGRGNFPDRFSARQFPNYSSELNVNALLLGDSALYLCASSLRDRDPPRFGPGTRLTVT.

Here the CDR3 DNA reads TGTGCCAGCAGTGATGACAGAAAAAACACCATATATTTT. This gives the protein CASSDDRKNTIYF. The chain carries TRBV2 and TRBJ1-3, with D possibly matching TRBD1 (5 bases). The CDR3 totals 13 residues. Germline assignment: CDR1 SNHLY and CDR2 FYNNEI. Trimming shortened V by 3 bases and J by 6 bases, and 9 bases separated the two germline ends.

This clone was counted a few times. The chain combines TRBV10-2 with TRBJ1-1; D is perhaps TRBD1 (5 bases). The ends were cut back, 3 bases at V and 2 bases at J, with 7 bases in the middle. The CDR3 spans 13 residues. Looked up from germline, CDR1 is WSHSY and CDR2 is SAAADI. The CDR3 bases are TGCGCCAGCAGTGACAGGGAAAACACTGAAGCTTTCTTT. Protein sequence: CASSDRENTEAFF.

The rearrangement uses TRBV10-1 and TRBJ1-5; D possibly corresponds to TRBD1 (6 bases). The CDR3 is made up of 14 amino acids. From germline, CDR1 is WNHNN and CDR2 SYGVQD (reference sequence). The germline V and J ends were trimmed by 2 bases and 3 bases, with 8 bases remaining between them. The CDR3 reads CASSETGINQPQHF. The DNA of the CDR3 is TGCGCCAGCAGTGAGACAGGGATCAATCAGCCCCAGCATTTT.

The chain is built from TRBV5-6 and TRBJ2-3; D is undetermined. Germline-derived CDR1 and CDR2 are SGHDT and YYEEEE. There are 13 residues in the CDR3. The V end lost 0 bases, the J end lost 5 bases, and 7 bases lay between the germline ends. The CDR3 sequence is CASSLASGDTQYF. CDR3 bases: TGTGCCAGCAGCTTGGCATCCGGAGATACGCAGTATTTT.

The V call is TRBV5-1, the J call TRBJ2-1; 8 nucleotides line up with TRBD2. Per germline, CDR1 SGHRS and CDR2 YFSETQ. V was pared by 3 bases and J by 5 bases, with 10 bases of the junction left unmatched. The CDR3 totals 16 residues. CDR3 sequence reads: CASSSKRGGQDNEQFF. CDR3 nucleotide sequence: TGCGCCAGCAGCTCAAAACGCGGGGGGCAGGACAATGAGCAGTTCTTC.